Here is one TCR beta chain with its context. This entry comes from a study of blood T cell repertoires in COVID-19. Study summary: Sites across the United States, Italy and Spain contributed samples from acute and convalescent COVID-19. T cells, B-cell-depleted T cells, or PBMCs supplied cDNA or gDNA.

Per the authors' pipeline: Nucleated cell number was recorded as an estimate derived from reference gene primer amplification. The method was immunoSEQ multiplex PCR; TCRdb's version includes in-frame clones alone and lacks a portion of them. V, J and clone size reflect that table, while D and trimming were determined from the DNA. The sample carries some 120,000 clones, roughly 79% recorded once. The germline V gene has CDR1 SGHTS and CDR2 YDEGEE. The CDR3 runs to 13 residues. Trimming removed 5 bases from V and 7 bases from J; junction bases left unmatched: 6. Sequenced: peripheral blood. This sequence joins TRBV5-8 and TRBJ2-5, with 9 bases lining up with TRBD2. The receptor was derived from a man aged 65 to 85 with active or convalescent COVID-19. The CDR3, as DNA: TGTGCCAGCAGTTTTAGCGGGGGACGGACCCAGTACTTC. Its protein product is CASSFSGGRTQYF.